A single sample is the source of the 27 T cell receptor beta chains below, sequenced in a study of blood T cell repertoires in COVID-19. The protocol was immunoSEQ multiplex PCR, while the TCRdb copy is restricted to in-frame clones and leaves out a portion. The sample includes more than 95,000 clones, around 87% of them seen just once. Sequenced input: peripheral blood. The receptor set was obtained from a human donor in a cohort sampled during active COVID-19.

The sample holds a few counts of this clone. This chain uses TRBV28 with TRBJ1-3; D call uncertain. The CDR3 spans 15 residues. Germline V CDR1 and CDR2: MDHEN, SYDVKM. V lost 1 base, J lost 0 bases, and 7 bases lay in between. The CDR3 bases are TGTGCCAGCAGTTTATTACTACACTCTGGAAACACCATATATTTT. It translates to CASSLLLHSGNTIYF.

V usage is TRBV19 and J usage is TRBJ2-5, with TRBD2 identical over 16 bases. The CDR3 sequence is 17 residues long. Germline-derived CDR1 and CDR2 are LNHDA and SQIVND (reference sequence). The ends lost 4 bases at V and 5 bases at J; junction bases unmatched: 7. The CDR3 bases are TGTGCCAGTAGTAGTGGGACTAGCGGGAGGGCCGGTGAGACCCAGTACTTC. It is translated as CASSSGTSGRAGETQYF.

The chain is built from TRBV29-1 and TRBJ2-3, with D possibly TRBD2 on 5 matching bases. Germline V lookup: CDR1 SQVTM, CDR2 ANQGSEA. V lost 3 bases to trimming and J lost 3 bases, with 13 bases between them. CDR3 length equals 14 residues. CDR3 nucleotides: TGCAGCGTTGAGGTTGGAGCGGTTACAGATACGCAGTATTTT. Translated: CSVEVGAVTDTQYF.

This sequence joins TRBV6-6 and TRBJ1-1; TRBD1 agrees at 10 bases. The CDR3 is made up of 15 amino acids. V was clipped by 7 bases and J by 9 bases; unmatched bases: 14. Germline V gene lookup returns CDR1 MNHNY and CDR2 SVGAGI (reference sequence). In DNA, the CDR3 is TGTGCCAGCAAGGGTGCTGAGGGACAGGGGAGACAAGCTTTCTTT. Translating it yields CASKGAEGQGRQAFF.

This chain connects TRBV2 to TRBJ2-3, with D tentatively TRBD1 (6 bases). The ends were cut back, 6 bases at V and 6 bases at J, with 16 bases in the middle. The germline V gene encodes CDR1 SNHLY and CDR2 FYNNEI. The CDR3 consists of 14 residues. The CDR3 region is CASRTVQGVDTQYF. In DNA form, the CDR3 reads TGTGCCAGCAGAACCGTACAGGGAGTGGATACGCAGTATTTT. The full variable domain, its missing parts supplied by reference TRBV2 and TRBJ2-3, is EPEVTQTPSHQVTQMGQEVILRCVPISNHLYFYWYRQILGQKVEFLVSFYNNEISEKSEIFDDQFSVERPDGSNFTLKIRSTKLEDSAMYFCASRTVQGVDTQYFGPGTRLTVL.

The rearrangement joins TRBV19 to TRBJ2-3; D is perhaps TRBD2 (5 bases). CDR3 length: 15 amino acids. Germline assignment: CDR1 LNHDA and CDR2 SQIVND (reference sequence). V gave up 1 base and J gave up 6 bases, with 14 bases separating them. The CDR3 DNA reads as TGTGCCAGTAGTATAGCCCGTACTAGAGCCGATACGCAGTATTTT. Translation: CASSIARTRADTQYF. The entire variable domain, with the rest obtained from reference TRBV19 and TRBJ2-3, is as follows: DGGITQSPKYLFRKEGQNVTLSCEQNLNHDAMYWYRQDPGQGLRLIYYSQIVNDFQKGDIAEGYSVSREKKESFPLTVTSAQKNPTAFYLCASSIARTRADTQYFGPGTRLTVL.

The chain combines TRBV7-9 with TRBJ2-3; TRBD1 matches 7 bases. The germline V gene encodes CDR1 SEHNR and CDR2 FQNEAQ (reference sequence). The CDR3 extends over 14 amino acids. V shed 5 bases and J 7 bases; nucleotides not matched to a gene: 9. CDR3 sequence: CASSPDRSPYTQYF. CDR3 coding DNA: TGTGCCAGCAGCCCGGACAGGTCTCCTTATACGCAGTATTTT.

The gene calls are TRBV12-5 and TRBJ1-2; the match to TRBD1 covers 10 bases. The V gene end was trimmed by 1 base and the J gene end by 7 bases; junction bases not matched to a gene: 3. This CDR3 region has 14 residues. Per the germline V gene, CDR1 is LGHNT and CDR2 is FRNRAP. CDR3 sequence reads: CASGLGQGAFGYTF. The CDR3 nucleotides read TGTGCTAGTGGTTTGGGACAGGGGGCGTTTGGCTACACCTTC.

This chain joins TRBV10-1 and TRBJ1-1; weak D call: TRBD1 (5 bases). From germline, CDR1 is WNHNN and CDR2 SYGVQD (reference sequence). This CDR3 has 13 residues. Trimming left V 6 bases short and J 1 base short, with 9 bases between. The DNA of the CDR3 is TGCGCCAGCAGGAGAGACAGGAACACTGAAGCTTTCTTT. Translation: CASRRDRNTEAFF.

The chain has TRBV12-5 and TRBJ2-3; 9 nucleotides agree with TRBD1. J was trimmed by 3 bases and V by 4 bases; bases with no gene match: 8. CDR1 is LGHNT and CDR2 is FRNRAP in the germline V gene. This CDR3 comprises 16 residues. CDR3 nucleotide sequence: TGTGCTAGTGGTTGGGGCCCGGGACAGGGAACAGATACGCAGTATTTT. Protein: CASGWGPGQGTDTQYF. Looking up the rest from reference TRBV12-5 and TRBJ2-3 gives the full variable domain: DARVTQTPRHKVTEMGQEVTMRCQPILGHNTVFWYRQTMMQGLELLAYFRNRAPLDDSGMPKDRFSAEMPDATLATLKIQPSEPRDSAVYFCASGWGPGQGTDTQYFGPGTRLTVL.

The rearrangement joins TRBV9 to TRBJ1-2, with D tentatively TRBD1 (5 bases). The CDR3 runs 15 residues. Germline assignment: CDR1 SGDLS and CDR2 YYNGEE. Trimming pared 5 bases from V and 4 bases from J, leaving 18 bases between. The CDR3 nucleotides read TGTGCCAGCAGTTCTGGCGGGGGAGTGAGCTATGGCTACACCTTC. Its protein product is CASSSGGGVSYGYTF. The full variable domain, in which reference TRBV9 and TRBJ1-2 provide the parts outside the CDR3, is DSGVTQTPKHLITATGQRVTLRCSPRSGDLSVYWYQQSLDQGLQFLIQYYNGEERAKGNILERFSAQQFPDLHSELNLSSLELGDSALYFCASSSGGGVSYGYTFGSGTRLTVV.

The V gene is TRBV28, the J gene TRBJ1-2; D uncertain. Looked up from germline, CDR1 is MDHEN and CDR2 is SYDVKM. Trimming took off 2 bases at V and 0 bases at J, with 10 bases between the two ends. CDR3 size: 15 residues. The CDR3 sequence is CASSLGGTPNYGYTF. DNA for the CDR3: TGTGCCAGCAGTTTAGGAGGTACTCCTAACTATGGCTACACCTTC.

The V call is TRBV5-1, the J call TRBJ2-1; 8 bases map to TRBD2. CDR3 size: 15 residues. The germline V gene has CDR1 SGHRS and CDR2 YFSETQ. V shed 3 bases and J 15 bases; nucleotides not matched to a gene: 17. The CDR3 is CASSSLGGAGEGMFF. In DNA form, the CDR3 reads TGCGCCAGCAGCTCCTTGGGGGGAGCGGGAGAAGGGATGTTCTTC. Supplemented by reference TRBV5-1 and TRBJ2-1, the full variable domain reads KAGVTQTPRYLIKTRGQQVTLSCSPISGHRSVSWYQQTPGQGLQFLFEYFSETQRNKGNFPGRFSGRQFSNSRSEMNVSTLELGDSALYLCASSSLGGAGEGMFFGPGTRLTVL.

CDR3 DNA: TGTGCCAGCAGCAAACCCAGACAGCCCCAGCATTTT. Its translation: CASSKPRQPQHF. This chain links TRBV21-1 with TRBJ1-5; the D call of TRBD1 is as the table states it, not checked on the DNA. TRBV21-1 is a pseudogene locus. The CDR3 covers 12 residues.

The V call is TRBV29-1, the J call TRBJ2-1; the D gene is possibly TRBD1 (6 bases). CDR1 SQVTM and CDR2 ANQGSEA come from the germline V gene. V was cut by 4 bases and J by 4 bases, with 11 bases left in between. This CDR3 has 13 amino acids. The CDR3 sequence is CSVAPQGYNEQFF. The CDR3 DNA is TGCAGCGTTGCACCTCAGGGGTACAATGAGCAGTTCTTC.

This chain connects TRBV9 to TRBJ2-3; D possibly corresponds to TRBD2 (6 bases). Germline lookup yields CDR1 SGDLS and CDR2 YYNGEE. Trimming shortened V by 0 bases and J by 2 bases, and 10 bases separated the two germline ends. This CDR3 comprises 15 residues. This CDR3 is CASSVGLRDTDTQYF. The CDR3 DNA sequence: TGTGCCAGCAGCGTAGGTCTGCGGGACACAGATACGCAGTATTTT.

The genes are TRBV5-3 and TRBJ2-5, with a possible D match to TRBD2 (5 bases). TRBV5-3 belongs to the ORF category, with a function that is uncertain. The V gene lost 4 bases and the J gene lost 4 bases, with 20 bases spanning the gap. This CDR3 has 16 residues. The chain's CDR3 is CARSLQGSSARETQYF. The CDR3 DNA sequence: TGTGCCAGAAGCCTCCAAGGGAGTTCAGCCAGAGAGACCCAGTACTTC.

The CDR3 loop reads CASSVGGGLVADEQFF. In DNA, the CDR3 is TGTGCCAGCAGTGTTGGGGGGGGACTAGTTGCGGATGAGCAGTTCTTC. The chain carries TRBV6-1 and TRBJ2-1, with 8 bases identical to TRBD2. Losses at the gene ends were 4 bases for V and 8 bases for J; bases not matched to a gene: 13. Germline V gives CDR1 MNHNS, CDR2 SASEGT. The CDR3 runs 16 residues.

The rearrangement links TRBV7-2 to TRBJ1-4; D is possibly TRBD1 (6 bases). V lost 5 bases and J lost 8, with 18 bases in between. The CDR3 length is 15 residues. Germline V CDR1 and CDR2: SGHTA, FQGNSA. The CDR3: CASSPGGTAAEKLFF. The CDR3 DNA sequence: TGTGCCAGCAGCCCGGGGGGCACCGCGGCGGAAAAACTGTTTTTT.

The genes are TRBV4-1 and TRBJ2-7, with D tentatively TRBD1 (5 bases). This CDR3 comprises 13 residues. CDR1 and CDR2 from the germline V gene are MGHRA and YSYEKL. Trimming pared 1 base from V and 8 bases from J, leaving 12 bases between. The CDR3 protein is CASSQAGPPQQYF. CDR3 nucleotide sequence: TGCGCCAGCAGCCAAGCAGGGCCCCCCCAGCAGTACTTC.

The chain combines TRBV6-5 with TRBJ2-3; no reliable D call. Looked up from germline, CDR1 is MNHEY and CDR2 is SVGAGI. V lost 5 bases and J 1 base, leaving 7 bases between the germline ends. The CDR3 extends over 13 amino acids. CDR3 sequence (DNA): TGTGCCAGCAGTAACCAGGGCACAGATACGCAGTATTTT. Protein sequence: CASSNQGTDTQYF.

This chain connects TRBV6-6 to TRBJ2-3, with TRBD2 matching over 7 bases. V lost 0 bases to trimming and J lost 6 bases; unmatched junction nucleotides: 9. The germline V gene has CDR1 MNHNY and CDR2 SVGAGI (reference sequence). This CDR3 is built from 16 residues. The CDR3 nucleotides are TGTGCCAGCAGTTACTCGACACGGGGGGTTGCGGATACGCAGTATTTT. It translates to CASSYSTRGVADTQYF.

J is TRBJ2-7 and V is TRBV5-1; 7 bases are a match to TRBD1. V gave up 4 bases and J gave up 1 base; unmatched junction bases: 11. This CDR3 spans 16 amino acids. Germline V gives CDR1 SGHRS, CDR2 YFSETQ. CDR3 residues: CASSHPPGQTSYEQYF. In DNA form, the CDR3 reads TGCGCCAGCAGCCACCCGCCGGGACAGACATCCTACGAGCAGTACTTC. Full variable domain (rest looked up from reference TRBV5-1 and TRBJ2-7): KAGVTQTPRYLIKTRGQQVTLSCSPISGHRSVSWYQQTPGQGLQFLFEYFSETQRNKGNFPGRFSGRQFSNSRSEMNVSTLELGDSALYLCASSHPPGQTSYEQYFGPGTRLTVT.

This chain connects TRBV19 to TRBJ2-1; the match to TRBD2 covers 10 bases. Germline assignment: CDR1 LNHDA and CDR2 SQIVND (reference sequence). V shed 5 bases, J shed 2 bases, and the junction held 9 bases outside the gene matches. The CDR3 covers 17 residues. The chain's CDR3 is CASSGLASGGPYNEQFF. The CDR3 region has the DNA TGTGCCAGTAGTGGCTTGGCTAGCGGGGGCCCCTACAATGAGCAGTTCTTC. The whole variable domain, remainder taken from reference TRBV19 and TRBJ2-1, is DGGITQSPKYLFRKEGQNVTLSCEQNLNHDAMYWYRQDPGQGLRLIYYSQIVNDFQKGDIAEGYSVSREKKESFPLTVTSAQKNPTAFYLCASSGLASGGPYNEQFFGPGTRLTVL.

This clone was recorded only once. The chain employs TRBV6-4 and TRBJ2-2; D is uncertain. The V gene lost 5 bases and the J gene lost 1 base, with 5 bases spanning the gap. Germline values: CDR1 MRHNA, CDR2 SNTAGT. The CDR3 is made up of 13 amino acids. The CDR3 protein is CASSFGNTGELFF. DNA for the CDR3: TGTGCCAGCAGTTTCGGGAACACCGGGGAGCTGTTTTTT.

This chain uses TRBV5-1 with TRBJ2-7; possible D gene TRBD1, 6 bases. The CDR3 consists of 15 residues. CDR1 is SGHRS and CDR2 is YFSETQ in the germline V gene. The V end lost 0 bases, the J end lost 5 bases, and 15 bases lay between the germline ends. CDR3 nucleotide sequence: TGCGCCAGCAGCTTGGTGGTAGGGGGAAGTAACGAGCAGTACTTC. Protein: CASSLVVGGSNEQYF. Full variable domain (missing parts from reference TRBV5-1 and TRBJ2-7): KAGVTQTPRYLIKTRGQQVTLSCSPISGHRSVSWYQQTPGQGLQFLFEYFSETQRNKGNFPGRFSGRQFSNSRSEMNVSTLELGDSALYLCASSLVVGGSNEQYFGPGTRLTVT.

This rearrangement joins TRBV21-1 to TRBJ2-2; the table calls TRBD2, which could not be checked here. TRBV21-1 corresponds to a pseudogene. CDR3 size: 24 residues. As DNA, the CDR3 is TGTGCCAGCAGCAAAGAGGCTCCTCGGGTGGTCCTGGCCCGCCGCGGGACTCAGACCGGGGAGCTGTTTTTT. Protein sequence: CASSKEAPRVVLARRGTQTGELFF.